The clone carrying this T cell receptor beta chain was found a few times. Antigen specificity is unknown. Attachment of unique molecular identifiers was made to individual cDNA molecules. TCRdb redid the calling of the 5' RACE reads with MiXCR, one entry per CDR3 protein. Among about 80,000 distinct CDR3 sequences listed, roughly 12% were seen once. This entry comes from a study of early T cells in non-severe SARS-CoV-2 infection. Study context: Sequencing of unsorted whole blood was done on bulk RNA, leaving chains unpaired.

The CDR3 runs 15 residues. The V gene end was trimmed by 1 base and the J gene end by 8 bases; junction bases not matched to a gene: 3. Germline-derived CDR1 and CDR2 are MGHRA and YSYEKL. Study conclusions and caveats: Private and CD4 specificities were missed by VDJdb matching, which favored anti-spike CD8 responses.

The sample here was whole blood, taken at baseline. The sequence derives from an adult who was a healthcare worker with PCR-confirmed SARS-CoV-2 infection or an uninfected control (not recorded which). The donor label of this sample is uncertain. V gene TRBV4-1 combines with J gene TRBJ2-1; 12 nucleotides line up with TRBD2. CDR3 sequence reads: CASSQGLAGVDEQFF. CDR3 sequence (DNA): TGCGCCAGCAGCCAAGGACTAGCGGGAGTGGATGAGCAGTTCTTC.